Here is one TCR beta chain with its context. Its antigen is unidentified. It may be a read error: a sequence one base away is much more abundant. These data come from a study of T cell repertoires in cytomegalovirus infection. TCRdb re-called the reads through MiXCR, storing one row per CDR3 protein. The data show about 740,000 distinct CDR3 sequences, 35% to 45% seen once. Study findings and constraints: CMV-specific HLA-C-restricted TCR beta clonotypes dominated the ex vivo response.

With V trimmed by 4 bases and J by 4 bases, 4 bases remained unmatched. This CDR3 is 14 amino acids long. The TCR sequence derives from a human donor in good health (CMV status not recorded). Some clones in this sample may be carry-over from other donors' samples. What was sequenced was PBMCs. The chain couples TRBV12-3 or TRBV12-4 to TRBJ2-5, with 9 bases that match TRBD1. In DNA form, the CDR3 reads TGTGCCAGCAGTTCCAACAGGGGGCGAGAGACCCAGTACTTC. Translation: CASSSNRGRETQYF.